The clone carrying this T cell receptor (beta chain) was seen more than once but under ten times. This entry is derived from a study of T cells in Graves' hyperthyroidism and ophthalmopathy. V lost 6 bases to trimming and J lost 4 bases, with 15 bases between them. Germline lookup yields CDR1 DFQATT and CDR2 SNEGSKA (reference sequence). CDR3 length: 13 residues. The CDR3 regions of TCR beta were amplified from RNA transcripts. Initially, a first-round RT-PCR of the TCR CDR3 employed the HTBI primer set. TCRdb reprocessed the multiplex PCR reads via MiXCR and lists one record per CDR3 protein. The data hold under 800,000 distinct CDR3 sequences, with around 13% observed a single time. Using roughly 9.4 ml of fresh peripheral blood, PBMCs were prepared.

The chain recombines TRBV20-1 with TRBJ1-1; tentatively, D is TRBD1 (6 bases). Sequencing used blood. The clonotype was recovered from a young woman with Graves' hyperthyroidism. The DNA for the CDR3 is TGCAGTGCACTAACTCCGGGGGCCACTGAAGCTTTCTTT. Amino acid sequence: CSALTPGATEAFF.